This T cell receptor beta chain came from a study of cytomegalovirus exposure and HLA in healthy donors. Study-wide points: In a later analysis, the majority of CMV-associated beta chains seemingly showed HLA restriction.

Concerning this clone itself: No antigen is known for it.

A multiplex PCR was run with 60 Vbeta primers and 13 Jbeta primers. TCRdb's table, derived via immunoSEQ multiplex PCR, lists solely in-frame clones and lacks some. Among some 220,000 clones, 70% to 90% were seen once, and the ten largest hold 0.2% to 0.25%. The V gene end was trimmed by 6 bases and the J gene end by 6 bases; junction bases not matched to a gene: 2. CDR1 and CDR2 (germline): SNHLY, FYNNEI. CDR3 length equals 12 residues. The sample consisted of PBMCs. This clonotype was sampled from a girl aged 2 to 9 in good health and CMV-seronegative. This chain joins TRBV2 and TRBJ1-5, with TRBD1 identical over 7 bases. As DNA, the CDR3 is TGTGCCAGCAGGACAGGGAGTCAGCCCCAGCATTTT. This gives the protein CASRTGSQPQHF.